This T cell receptor beta chain emerged from a study of Graves' ophthalmopathy and Graves' hyperthyroidism. Trimming removed 6 bases at V and 5 bases at J, with 5 bases between. The CDR3 totals 12 residues. Amplification from RNA transcripts yielded the TCR beta CDR3 regions. In the first round, RT-PCR was carried out with HTBI primers, and a multiplex PCR formed the second round. TCRdb reanalysed the multiplex PCR reads using MiXCR and keeps one entry per CDR3 protein. The data show about 370,000 distinct CDR3 sequences, with approximately 18% seen just once and 2% to 2.5% held by the top ten. The V call is TRBV12-3 or TRBV12-4, the J call TRBJ1-6; D not certain. This TCR was sampled from an adult woman with stable Graves' hyperthyroidism. Sequencing used peripheral blood. In DNA, the CDR3 is TGTGCCAGCAGGGACGATAATTCACCCCTCCACTTT. This encodes CASRDDNSPLHF.